Listed below are T cell receptor beta chains from one sample, sequenced in a study of CD8+CD57+ T cells in acquired aplastic anemia. TCRdb re-derived calls from the reads in MiXCR, one entry per CDR3 protein. Of roughly 500,000 distinct CDR3 sequences listed, roughly 34% are singletons. Sequenced material: sorted CD4+, CD8+, or CD8+CD57+ T cells (not recorded which) from PBMCs. Every receptor here comes from a human donor with aplastic anemia. Each CDR3 is given with its conserved first and last residue. The order of the fields is D gene, V gene, J gene, CDR3 length, clone size, CDR3 protein, CDR3 DNA. The D gene is left open where the match is weak. Size values are once, few and many counts, or a class for expanded clones, and some rows have none.

>TRBD2|TRBV20-1|TRBJ2-1|12|few
CSATGGKNEQFF
TGCAGTGCTACCGGGGGGAAAAATGAGCAGTTCTTC
>TRBD2|TRBV20-1|TRBJ2-7|15|few
CSARDPNTSGGKQYF
TGCAGTGCTAGAGATCCCAACACCAGCGGGGGGAAGCAGTACTTC
>NA|TRBV10-3|TRBJ2-2|12|many
CAINGDTGELFF
TGTGCCATCAATGGAGACACCGGGGAGCTGTTTTTT
>NA|TRBV11-1|TRBJ1-4|17|NA
CASSAGRQGGANEKLFF
TGTGCCAGCAGCGCCGGTCGTCAGGGAGGCGCAAATGAAAAACTGTTTTTT
>TRBD1|TRBV29-1|TRBJ1-2|12|NA
CSAVDRGNGYTF
TGCAGCGCCGTGGACAGGGGAAATGGCTACACCTTC
>NA|TRBV7-9|TRBJ1-5|15|NA
CASSLGGGLGQPQHF
TGTGCCAGCAGCTTAGGGGGGGGGTTGGGTCAGCCCCAGCATTTT
>TRBD1|TRBV2|TRBJ2-3|15|many
CASRSGQGALDTQYF
TGTGCCAGCAGATCTGGACAGGGGGCTCTAGATACGCAGTATTTT
>NA|TRBV7-2|TRBJ1-2|11|NA
CASSSVGGYTF
TGTGCCAGCAGCTCAGTAGGTGGCTACACCTTC
>NA|TRBV5-1|TRBJ1-6|16|NA
CASSPRTSSYNSPLHF
TGCGCCAGCAGCCCCCGGACAAGCTCCTATAATTCACCCCTCCACTTT
>TRBD2|TRBV25-1|TRBJ2-3|16|NA
CASRKTSGGATDTQYF
TGTGCCAGCAGAAAGACTAGCGGGGGGGCCACAGATACGCAGTATTTT
>TRBD1|TRBV20-1|TRBJ2-5|15|NA
CSARGQKKVRETQYF
TGCAGTGCTAGGGGACAGAAGAAAGTCAGGGAGACCCAGTACTTC
>TRBD1|TRBV10-3|TRBJ1-1|14|many
CAIRGTGEGTEAFF
TGTGCCATCAGGGGAACAGGGGAGGGCACTGAAGCTTTCTTT
>NA|TRBV29-1|TRBJ2-7|16|NA
CSVTTKTSGTGDEQYF
TGCAGCGTTACTACTAAAACATCCGGGACTGGGGATGAGCAGTACTTC
>TRBD1|TRBV10-3|TRBJ1-2|13|NA
CAIRIQGGNGYTF
TGTGCCATCAGGATACAGGGGGGCAATGGCTACACCTTC
>NA|TRBV2|TRBJ1-1|14|many
CASSAPTGIAEAFF
TGTGCCAGCAGTGCCCCGACAGGCATCGCTGAAGCTTTCTTT
>TRBD1|TRBV20-1|TRBJ1-2|13|many
CSADKTGAYGYTF
TGCAGTGCGGATAAGACAGGGGCCTATGGCTACACCTTC
>TRBD2|TRBV7-9|TRBJ2-3|16|once
CASLAVAGGPADTQYF
TGTGCCAGCCTAGCGGTAGCGGGGGGGCCCGCAGATACGCAGTATTTT
>NA|TRBV4-2|TRBJ1-1|13|NA
CASSQGPTAEAFF
TGTGCCAGCAGCCAAGGACCGACAGCTGAAGCTTTCTTT
>NA|TRBV11-3|TRBJ1-2|15|NA
CASSSGLAENYGYTF
TGTGCCAGCAGCTCCGGACTAGCGGAAAACTATGGCTACACCTTC
>NA|TRBV7-8|TRBJ1-3|15|few
CASSSRWGQGNTIYF
TGTGCCAGCAGCTCCCGATGGGGGCAGGGAAACACCATATATTTT
>NA|TRBV11-2|TRBJ2-1|19|few
CASSLESVLGNDTGDEQFF
TGTGCCAGCAGCTTAGAGTCTGTGTTGGGGAACGACACAGGCGATGAGCAGTTCTTC
>NA|TRBV6-1|TRBJ2-3|13|NA
CASSAANTDTQYF
TGTGCCAGCAGTGCCGCTAACACAGATACGCAGTATTTT
>TRBD1|TRBV2|TRBJ1-5|19|many
CASSGPRDRGSNSNQPQHF
TGTGCCAGCAGTGGACCCCGGGACAGGGGATCGAATAGCAATCAGCCCCAGCATTTT
>NA|TRBV29-1|TRBJ2-3|10|NA
CIAGTDTQYF
TGCATAGCGGGCACAGATACGCAGTATTTT
>NA|TRBV4-3|TRBJ2-6|18|NA
CASSQHTGPSSGANVLTF
TGCGCCAGCAGCCAACATACAGGGCCTTCCTCTGGGGCCAACGTCCTGACTTTC
>NA|TRBV19|TRBJ2-3|13|NA
CASSIGSPDTQYF
TGTGCCAGTAGTATAGGATCCCCGGATACGCAGTATTTT
>TRBD1|TRBV19|TRBJ1-2|14|NA
CAWSPGQGAPGYTF
TGTGCCTGGAGTCCGGGACAGGGGGCGCCCGGCTACACCTTC